This section outlines one TCR beta chain sequence together with its context. The antigen remains unidentified. The data belong to a study of cytomegalovirus exposure and HLA in healthy donors. Study results and limitations: Reportedly, diagnosis of cytomegalovirus status by the classifier showed high specificity and sensitivity. Rare sequences made up most TCRs, while some public TCRs were found in many donors. A list of about 180 TCR beta chains associated with cytomegalovirus was given.

Assay: immunoSEQ multiplex PCR; the TCRdb copy retains only in-frame clones and omits some. The table shows about 76,000 clones, with 94% occurring only once. V was clipped by 4 bases and J by 0 bases; unmatched bases: 14. This CDR3 comprises 18 residues. CDR1 and CDR2 from the germline V gene are SEHNR and FQNEAQ (reference sequence). V is TRBV7-9 and J is TRBJ1-1; 7 nucleotides match TRBD1. Sequenced sample: PBMCs. This sequence was found in a woman aged 18-30 years in good health and CMV-seronegative. The CDR3 nucleotides are TGTGCCAGCAGCTCCCCCGCAAAAGGGGGACAGTTGAACACTGAAGCTTTCTTT. It encodes CASSSPAKGGQLNTEAFF.